This T cell receptor beta chain appears in the sequencing data of a study of cytomegalovirus exposure and HLA in healthy donors. With 5 bases removed from V and 0 bases from J, the gap between germline ends came to 11 bases. The germline V gene has CDR1 LNHDA and CDR2 SQIVND (reference sequence). CDR3 length equals 14 residues. Overall study findings and caveats: There were several of the most significant clusters that appeared linked to common viral pathogens in a later analysis.

In regard to this clone: Its antigen is currently unknown.

PCR involved 60 Vbeta and 13 Jbeta primers. Profiled with immunoSEQ multiplex PCR; TCRdb holds only in-frame clones, not every one. The sample includes roughly 200,000 clones, over 75% of them seen just once. The TCR sequence derives from a woman in her forties or fifties in good health and CMV-seronegative. Input material: PBMCs. The V gene is TRBV19, the J gene TRBJ2-7; TRBD2 might be the D (6 bases). CDR3 bases: TGTGCCAGTAGTCTTGGACTATTCTCCTACGAGCAGTACTTC. It is translated as CASSLGLFSYEQYF.